A selection of T cell receptor beta chains follows, all from one sample in a study of T cells in Graves' hyperthyroidism and ophthalmopathy. MiXCR was run by TCRdb on the multiplex PCR reads, yielding one entry per CDR3 protein. The sample carries some 700,000 distinct CDR3 sequences, roughly 17% recorded once. Sequencing was carried out using blood. The receptors were sampled from a man in his forties or fifties with Graves' hyperthyroidism. CDR3s include the opening cysteine and the closing phenylalanine or tryptophan. The order of the fields is D gene, V gene, clone size, J gene, CDR3 DNA, CDR3 protein. The D gene is left open where the match is weak. Expanded clones are given a class, and other clones once, few, many or no size at all.

>TRBD2|TRBV3-1|NA|TRBJ2-1
TGTGCCAGCAGCCGATGGACTAGCGGGGGCTACAATGAGCAGTTCTTC
CASSRWTSGGYNEQFF
>NA|TRBV6-2/TRBV6-3|many|TRBJ2-1
TGTGCCAGTTCGGTTCTAGGAGAAGTAGGGGAGCAGTTCTTC
CASSVLGEVGEQFF
>NA|TRBV28|many|TRBJ1-1
TGTGCCAGCAGTCAGGGTGTCAGGGTGGTGAACACTGAAGCTTTCTTT
CASSQGVRVVNTEAFF
>NA|TRBV5-1|few|TRBJ2-3
TGCGCCAGCAGCCTCCCGGGGCACGGCACAGATACGCAGTATTTT
CASSLPGHGTDTQYF
>NA|TRBV29-1|few|TRBJ2-1
TGCAGTGGAGAGTTGGACAATGAGCAGTTCTTC
CSGELDNEQFF
>NA|TRBV5-1|many|TRBJ1-1
TGCGCCAGCAGCCCCGGCGGTACAGGGATGAACACTGAAGCTTTCTTT
CASSPGGTGMNTEAFF
>TRBD2|TRBV7-2|many|TRBJ2-5
TGTGCCAGCAGCAGCCCGCGACTAGCGAAAGAGACCCAGTACTTC
CASSSPRLAKETQYF
>NA|TRBV6-1|NA|TRBJ1-1
TGTGCCAGCAGTCCTTCATGGACTGGGAACACTGAAGCTTTCTTT
CASSPSWTGNTEAFF
>TRBD2|TRBV7-9|many|TRBJ2-1
TGTGCCAGCAGCGGGACTAGCGGGAGGGGTAGCTCCTACAATGAGCAGTTCTTC
CASSGTSGRGSSYNEQFF
>NA|TRBV28|many|TRBJ2-7
TGTGCCAGCAGTTCACACTCCTACGAGCAGTACTTC
CASSSHSYEQYF
>NA|TRBV2|many|TRBJ2-5
TGTGCCAGCATGCCGGAGACCCAAGAGACCCAGTACTTC
CASMPETQETQYF
>NA|TRBV5-1|many|TRBJ2-7
TGCGCCAGCTCCCTACAGGGACGCCCCTACGAGCAGTACTTC
CASSLQGRPYEQYF
>NA|TRBV20-1|many|TRBJ1-5
TGCAGTGCTTATCGGGGCTCTAGCAATCAGCCCCAGCATTTT
CSAYRGSSNQPQHF
>NA|TRBV29-1|few|TRBJ2-3
TGCAGCGTTGACGTACCGGGCCTCACAGATACGCAGTATTTT
CSVDVPGLTDTQYF
>NA|TRBV28|many|TRBJ1-5
TGTGCCAGCAGTTTAAATGCGCGTCAGCCCCAGCATTTT
CASSLNARQPQHF
>TRBD1|TRBV5-1|NA|TRBJ1-1
TGCGCCAGCAGCTTAGGGGGCGCTTTGACTGAAGCTTTCTTT
CASSLGGALTEAFF
>NA|TRBV7-2|many|TRBJ2-3
TGTGCCAGCAGCACCTACAGTTTTGACACAGATACGCAGTATTTT
CASSTYSFDTDTQYF
>TRBD2|TRBV10-3|many|TRBJ2-1
TGTGCCATCAGTGATCCCGGCTTTTCTGCGGGAGATGAGCAGTTCTTC
CAISDPGFSAGDEQFF
>TRBD2|TRBV28|many|TRBJ2-5
TGTGCCAGCAGTTTATTAGGTACTAGCGGGAGGCAAGAGACCCAGTACTTC
CASSLLGTSGRQETQYF
>NA|TRBV18|NA|TRBJ2-5
TGTGCCAGCTCACCGGAGGGGTTACCGAAAGAGACCCAGTACTTC
CASSPEGLPKETQYF
>TRBD1|TRBV18|few|TRBJ1-2
TGTGCCAGCTCACCCCTCGAATGGACAGGGGGCAATGGCTACACCTTC
CASSPLEWTGGNGYTF
>NA|TRBV4-2|few|TRBJ2-2
TGTGCCAGCAGCCAAGATAATTGGGGGAAGTCGAACACCGGGGAGCTGTTTTTT
CASSQDNWGKSNTGELFF
>NA|TRBV29-1|NA|TRBJ2-7
TGCAGCGTTTGGACATTGAACGAGCAGTACTTC
CSVWTLNEQYF
>NA|TRBV2|many|TRBJ2-1
TGTGCCAGCAGAGGGGACCCCCCCAATGAGCAGTTCTTC
CASRGDPPNEQFF
>TRBD1|TRBV12-3/TRBV12-4|many|TRBJ1-3
TGTGCCAGCAGTGCCCCCGGGACAGGGCTCGGAAACACCATATATTTT
CASSAPGTGLGNTIYF
>NA|TRBV27|many|TRBJ2-1
TGTGCCAGCAGTTCCGCGGAGAAAGTACCCGGGCTGGACAATGAGCAGTTCTTC
CASSSAEKVPGLDNEQFF
>TRBD1|TRBV6-1|NA|TRBJ1-1
TGTGCCAGCAGTAATACCGGGACAGCGAACACTGAAGCTTTCTTT
CASSNTGTANTEAFF
>NA|TRBV19|once|TRBJ2-1
TGTGCCAGTAGGGACATCTTTTCAGGCTACAATGAGCAGTTCTTC
CASRDIFSGYNEQFF
>NA|TRBV9|many|TRBJ2-7
TGTGCCAGCAGCGCCGGCTGGGAGCAGTACTTC
CASSAGWEQYF
>TRBD2|TRBV11-2|NA|TRBJ2-5
TGTGCCAGCAGCTCTATTAGCGGGAGAGAGGAGACCCAGTACTTC
CASSSISGREETQYF
>TRBD2|TRBV5-4|few|TRBJ2-7
TGTGCCAGCAGCAAAGGACTAGCGGGACCCTACGAGCAGTACTTC
CASSKGLAGPYEQYF
>NA|TRBV6-5|NA|TRBJ2-1
TGTGCCAGCAGTTACGGTGCAGGGATCAACAATGAGCAGTTCTTC
CASSYGAGINNEQFF
>NA|TRBV28|NA|TRBJ1-5
TGTGCCAGCAGTAGTTTTGGCCCTTGGGAACCCCAGCATTTT
CASSSFGPWEPQHF
>NA|TRBV20-1|NA|TRBJ2-7
TGCAGTGCCCATATCGCCCGGGACACTCCATACCCCAACGAGCAGTACTTC
CSAHIARDTPYPNEQYF
>NA|TRBV2|NA|TRBJ2-5
TGTGCCAGCACGTTTGAATCAAGAACCCAGTACTTC
CASTFESRTQYF
>TRBD2|TRBV7-2|NA|TRBJ2-3
TGTGCCAGCAGCTTTTGGGTTGCCGGGACTAGCAGGTGGGGGGGCGACACAGATACGCAGTATTTT
CASSFWVAGTSRWGGDTDTQYF
>TRBD1|TRBV2|many|TRBJ2-2
TGTGCCGGAACAGGGGCGAGGACCGGGGAGCTGTTTTTT
CAGTGARTGELFF
>TRBD2|TRBV5-1|NA|TRBJ2-1
TGCGCCAGCAGCAGAGGACTAGCGGGAGTCGGTGGCAATGAGCAGTTCTTC
CASSRGLAGVGGNEQFF
>NA|TRBV3-1|NA|TRBJ1-5
TGTGCCAGCAGCCAATACACGGACCCACTAAGCAATCAGCCCCAGCATTTT
CASSQYTDPLSNQPQHF
>NA|TRBV12-3/TRBV12-4|many|TRBJ2-3
TGTGCCAGCACCCCATTTAAGAGGGCGGGTACGCAGTATTTT
CASTPFKRAGTQYF
>NA|TRBV11-2|many|TRBJ2-5
TGTGCCAGCAGCGCACTGGGCCAAGAGACCCAGTACTTC
CASSALGQETQYF